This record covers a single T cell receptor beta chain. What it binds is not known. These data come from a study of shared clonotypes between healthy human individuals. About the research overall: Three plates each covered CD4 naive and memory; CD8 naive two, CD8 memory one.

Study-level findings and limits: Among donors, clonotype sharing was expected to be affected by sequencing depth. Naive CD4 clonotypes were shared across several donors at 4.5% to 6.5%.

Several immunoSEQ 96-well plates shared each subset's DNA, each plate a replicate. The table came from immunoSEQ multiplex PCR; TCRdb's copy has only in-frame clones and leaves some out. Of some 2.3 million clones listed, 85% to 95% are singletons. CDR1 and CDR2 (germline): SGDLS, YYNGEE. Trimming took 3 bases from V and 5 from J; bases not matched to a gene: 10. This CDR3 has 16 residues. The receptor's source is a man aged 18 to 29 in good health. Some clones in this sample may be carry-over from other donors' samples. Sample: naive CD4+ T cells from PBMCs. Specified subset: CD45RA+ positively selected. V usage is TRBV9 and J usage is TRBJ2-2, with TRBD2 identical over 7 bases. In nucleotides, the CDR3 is TGTGCCAGCAGCGATCTAGCGGCGGGACGGACCGGGGAGCTGTTTTTT. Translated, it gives CASSDLAAGRTGELFF.